The 26 T cell receptor beta chains below come from one sample, sequenced in a study of read filtering for tumor transcriptome and immune sequencing. Molecular barcoded adaptors covering alpha/delta and beta/gamma chains were used on roughly 400 ng RNA. TCRdb reprocessed the reads with MiXCR, giving one entry per CDR3 protein. Of over 90,000 distinct CDR3 sequences listed, roughly a fifth are singletons. Sequencing used a population of CD138-negative cells sorted from bone marrow. The receptors originated from a donor aged 40 or over with multiple myeloma.

This clonotype was seen many times. V is TRBV19 and J is TRBJ2-1, with a tentative D call TRBD2 (5 bases). V shed 1 base and J shed 8 bases, with 12 bases lying between them. The germline gives CDR1 LNHDA, CDR2 SQIVND (reference sequence). The CDR3 length is 14 residues. CDR3 DNA sequence: TGTGCCAGTAGTATAGCGGGGTCAGACTATGAGCAGTTCTTC. This codes for CASSIAGSDYEQFF.

This clonotype was seen at least ten times. J is TRBJ1-1 and V is TRBV5-4; no reliable D call. The CDR3 has 13 amino acids. V dropped 5 bases and J dropped 1 base, with 9 bases sitting between them. From germline, CDR1 is SGHNT and CDR2 YYREEE (reference sequence). The CDR3 is CASSLRGNTEAFF. CDR3 bases: TGTGCCAGCAGTCTGCGGGGGAACACTGAAGCTTTCTTT.

In regard to this clonotype: This clone may be a read error of a much larger clone one base away. V gene TRBV2 combines with J gene TRBJ2-7; D is ambiguous. The V gene's germline CDR1 is SNHLY and CDR2 FYNNEI. The CDR3 loop spans 14 amino acids. V dropped 4 bases and J dropped 4 bases, with 14 bases sitting between them. CDR3 amino acids: CASSGKTPPYEQYF. The CDR3 DNA reads as TGTGCCAGCAGTGGTAAGACACCCCCTTACGAGCAGTACTTC. The full variable domain, in which reference TRBV2 and TRBJ2-7 provide the parts outside the CDR3, is EPEVTQTPSHQVTQMGQEVILRCVPISNHLYFYWYRQILGQKVEFLVSFYNNEISEKSEIFDDQFSVERPDGSNFTLKIRSTKLEDSAMYFCASSGKTPPYEQYFGPGTRLTVT.

As concerns this clonotype: Because it lacks the conserved phenylalanine or tryptophan at the end, this CDR3 is likely a read error. This chain links TRBV20-1 with TRBJ1-1, with 12 bases identical to TRBD1. CDR3 length: 16 residues. Germline V gene data show CDR1 as DFQATT and CDR2 as SNEGSKA (reference sequence). The CDR3 DNA is TGCAGCGCGAGAATTCCGGGACAGGGGGCGGGGACTGAAGCTTTCCTT. It codes for CSARIPGQGAGTEAFL.

With respect to this clonotype: One base away lies a much larger clone, so this may be a sequencing read error. The genes are TRBV2 and TRBJ2-3; D uncertain. V was cut by 2 bases and J by 2 bases, with 11 bases left in between. The CDR3 contains 15 residues. Germline loops: CDR1 SNHLY, CDR2 FYNNEI. The CDR3 DNA reads TGTGCCAGCAGTGAAACAGTTGGGTACACAGATACGCAGTATTTT. Its translation: CASSETVGYTDTQYF.

This clonotype was seen many times. The V call is TRBV27, the J call TRBJ2-3, with 8 bases lining up with TRBD2. Germline values: CDR1 MNHEY, CDR2 SMNVEV (reference sequence). There are 15 residues in the CDR3. The trim removed 6 bases at V and 1 base at J, leaving 6 bases unmatched. CDR3 bases: TGTGCCAGCAGGTGGCGAGCGGGGGGCACAGATACGCAGTATTTT. This gives the protein CASRWRAGGTDTQYF.

This clonotype was seen at least ten times. J is TRBJ2-3 and V is TRBV29-1; TRBD2 matches 9 bases. Germline V CDR1 and CDR2: SQVTM, ANQGSEA. V dropped 6 bases and J dropped 4; count of bases not matched to a gene: 11. This CDR3 is built from 15 residues. In nucleotides, the CDR3 is TGCAGCGTCGCCCGTTTTGGCGGGGGGGCAGATACGCAGTATTTT. Protein sequence: CSVARFGGGADTQYF.

Note on this clonotype: A much larger clone lies one base from this, so it may be a read error. This chain connects TRBV11-2 to TRBJ1-1, with D perhaps TRBD1 (6 bases). CDR1 and CDR2 from the germline V gene are SGHAT and FQNNGV. The CDR3 has 15 residues. CDR3 sequence (DNA): TGTGCCAGCAGCCCCCGACAGGACATGAACACTGAAGTTTTCTTT. Residues: CASSPRQDMNTEVFF.

This clonotype was detected a few times. The J gene is TRBJ1-1, the V gene TRBV5-6; TRBD1 is a possible D gene (5 bases). Germline CDR1 SGHDT, CDR2 YYEEEE. V was trimmed by 2 bases and J by 7 bases, leaving 12 bases between them. This CDR3 contains 13 residues. The CDR3 loop reads CASSLWTDNEAFF. The CDR3, as DNA: TGTGCCAGCAGCTTATGGACGGACAATGAAGCTTTCTTT.

Regarding this clonotype: This may be a read error, as it is one base from a much larger clone. V and J are TRBV19 and TRBJ2-1; 13 bases agree with TRBD2. The CDR3 extends over 20 amino acids. The germline V gene encodes CDR1 LNHDA and CDR2 SQIVND (reference sequence). The CDR3 DNA reads TGTGCCAGTAGTTTCAGTCACCCGACTAGCGGGGGGAGCTCCTACGATGAGCAGTTCTTC. Its protein product is CASSFSHPTSGGSSYDEQFF.

At least ten counts were recorded for this clonotype. As DNA, the CDR3 is TGTGCCAGCAGCTCGGACAGCTTCTACTATGGCTACACCTTC. Its translation: CASSSDSFYYGYTF. This sequence joins TRBV5-4 and TRBJ1-2; tentatively, D is TRBD1 (6 bases). The CDR3 has 14 residues. Germline V gives CDR1 SGHNT, CDR2 YYREEE (reference sequence). Trimming pared 3 bases from V and 3 bases from J, leaving 12 bases between.

Ten or more counts support this clonotype. The rearrangement links TRBV7-9 to TRBJ2-2; D gene ambiguous. V lost 1 base, J lost 6 bases, and 12 bases lay in between. The CDR3 is made up of 15 amino acids. Germline assignment: CDR1 SEHNR and CDR2 FQNEAQ (reference sequence). CDR3 nucleotide sequence: TGTGCCAGCAGCTTAGTAGCCGGAGACGCCGGGGAGCTGTTTTTT. This codes for CASSLVAGDAGELFF.

As regards this clonotype: Mismatch with germline at one junction end may stem from a read error. The rearrangement links TRBV7-9 to TRBJ2-3, with D hard to call. The germline gives CDR1 SEHNR, CDR2 FQNEAQ (reference sequence). The CDR3 length is 13 residues. The CDR3 DNA follows: TGTGCCAGCAGCTTACGTGCCACAGATGCGCAGTATTTT. Translating gives CASSLRATDAQYF.

As regards this clonotype: A much more abundant neighbour one base away suggests this may be a read error. The chain recombines TRBV7-9 with TRBJ1-2, with a possible D match to TRBD1 (6 bases). Germline V CDR1 and CDR2: SEHNR, FQNEAQ (reference sequence). The CDR3 loop spans 15 amino acids. The CDR3 sequence is CASSLERWTAYSYTF. CDR3 DNA sequence: TGTGCCAGCAGCCTAGAACGTTGGACAGCCTATAGCTACACCTTC.

V and J are TRBV6-5 and TRBJ1-1; 7 bases fit TRBD1. J was trimmed by 10 bases and V by 5 bases; bases with no gene match: 7. This CDR3 spans 12 amino acids. CDR1 is MNHEY, CDR2 SVGAGI, per germline. The CDR3 sequence is CASSTEGATAFF. CDR3 nucleotides: TGTGCCAGCAGTACCGAGGGGGCGACAGCTTTCTTT.

This clonotype showed up just once. This sequence joins TRBV12-3 or TRBV12-4 and TRBJ2-1; D ambiguous. The CDR3 consists of 13 residues. V lost 5 bases to trimming and J lost 9 bases, with 14 bases between them. Here the CDR3 reads CASSAGGYSEQFF. In nucleotides, the CDR3 is TGTGCCAGCAGTGCCGGTGGTTACTCTGAGCAGTTCTTC.

This clonotype was observed at least ten times. The J gene is TRBJ1-5, the V gene TRBV7-8; D is uncertain. Germline assignment: CDR1 SGHVS and CDR2 FQNEAQ. This CDR3 region has 16 residues. Trimming pared 5 bases from V and 0 bases from J, leaving 14 bases between. The CDR3 sequence: CASSATARFSNQPQHF. In DNA, the CDR3 is TGTGCCAGCAGCGCTACCGCGCGGTTTAGCAATCAGCCCCAGCATTTT.

This clonotype was counted many times. V and J are TRBV28 and TRBJ1-5, with no clear D. The CDR3 covers 16 residues. Trimming cost V 4 bases and J 4 bases, with 17 bases left between them. Germline assignment: CDR1 MDHEN and CDR2 SYDVKM. CDR3 nucleotide sequence: TGTGCCAGCAGTTACTCTCGGGGTTTAAGAAATCAGCCCCAGCATTTT. It is translated as CASSYSRGLRNQPQHF.

This chain uses TRBV7-3 with TRBJ2-2, with D perhaps TRBD1 (6 bases). The CDR3 is 14 residues long. Between the trimmed V and J ends, which lost 5 bases and 3 bases, there was a span of 10 bases. The germline gives CDR1 SGHTA, CDR2 FQGTGA. Written as DNA, the CDR3 is TGTGCCAGCAGCCAAGGACAGCACACCGGGGAGCTGTTTTTT. Amino acid sequence: CASSQGQHTGELFF.

The table lists this clonotype with many counts. The CDR3 bases are TGCAGTGCTAGAGAAGGAGGCTCACCCCTCCACTTT. The encoded protein is CSAREGGSPLHF. This chain joins TRBV20-1 and TRBJ1-6; D remains ambiguous. V was trimmed by 0 bases and J by 10 bases, leaving 7 bases between them. The V gene's germline CDR1 is DFQATT and CDR2 SNEGSKA (reference sequence). This CDR3 has 12 amino acids.

The chain employs TRBV2 and TRBJ1-1; D may be TRBD1 (5 bases). The CDR3 runs 14 residues. V shed 8 bases and J shed 5 bases, with 18 bases lying between them. Germline V gives CDR1 SNHLY, CDR2 FYNNEI. This chain's CDR3 is CASGRRGGGTEAFF. CDR3 DNA sequence: TGTGCCAGCGGACGTCGGGGGGGTGGTACTGAAGCTTTCTTT.

This clonotype has a handful of counts. The V call is TRBV7-9, the J call TRBJ2-6; 8 nucleotides agree with TRBD1. The length of the CDR3 is 16 residues. Germline assignment: CDR1 SEHNR and CDR2 FQNEAQ (reference sequence). J was trimmed by 4 bases and V by 5 bases; bases with no gene match: 7. CDR3 sequence: CASSAGQGSGANVLTF. The CDR3, as DNA: TGTGCCAGCAGCGCTGGACAGGGTTCGGGGGCCAACGTCCTGACTTTC.

Only a few counts were recorded for this clonotype. This chain connects TRBV7-9 to TRBJ2-3; 8 bases map to TRBD2. Per germline, CDR1 SEHNR and CDR2 FQNEAQ (reference sequence). The CDR3 runs 15 residues. Losses at the gene ends were 10 bases for V and 0 bases for J; bases not matched to a gene: 9. CDR3 amino acids: CAIGKAGASTDTQYF. The CDR3 DNA sequence: TGTGCCATAGGGAAAGCGGGGGCCAGCACAGATACGCAGTATTTT.

This clonotype was picked up a small number of times. This chain uses TRBV2 with TRBJ1-5, with D uncertain. Trimming removed 5 bases at V and 6 bases at J, with 20 bases between. CDR3 length: 16 amino acids. CDR1 SNHLY and CDR2 FYNNEI come from the germline V gene. The CDR3 region is CASSRGRASVGQPQHF. The CDR3, as DNA: TGTGCCAGCAGTCGGGGTCGGGCCTCTGTAGGTCAGCCCCAGCATTTT.

Note on this clonotype: This CDR3 fails to terminate in the conserved phenylalanine or tryptophan, so it likely reflects a read error. The chain joins TRBV29-1 to TRBJ2-1, with D unresolved. The CDR3 extends over 13 amino acids. V lost 4 bases, J lost 9 bases, and 16 bases lay in between. Germline V gives CDR1 SQVTM, CDR2 ANQGSEA. CDR3 region: CSVVMRRNSEQFL. The CDR3 DNA sequence: TGCAGCGTTGTCATGAGGAGAAACAGTGAGCAGTTCCTC.

The genes are TRBV5-1 and TRBJ2-7; possibly TRBD2 for D (6 bases). V shed 5 bases and J shed 2 bases, with 14 bases lying between them. There are 14 residues in the CDR3. Germline V gene data show CDR1 as SGHRS and CDR2 as YFSETQ. Here the CDR3 DNA reads TGCGCCAGCAGACCCGTTGCGGGAACCTACGAGCAGTACTTC. Amino acid sequence: CASRPVAGTYEQYF.